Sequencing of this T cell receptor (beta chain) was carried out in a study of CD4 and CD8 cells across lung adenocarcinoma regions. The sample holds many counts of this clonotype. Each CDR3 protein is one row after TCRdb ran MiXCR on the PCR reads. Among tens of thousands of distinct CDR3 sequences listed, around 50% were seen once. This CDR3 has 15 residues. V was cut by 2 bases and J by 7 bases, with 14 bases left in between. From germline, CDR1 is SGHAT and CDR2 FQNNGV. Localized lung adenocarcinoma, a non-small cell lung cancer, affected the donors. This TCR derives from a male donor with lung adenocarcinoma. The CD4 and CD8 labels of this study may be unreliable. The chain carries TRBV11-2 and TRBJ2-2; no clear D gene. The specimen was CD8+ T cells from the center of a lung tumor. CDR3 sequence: CASSLPHLPIGELFF. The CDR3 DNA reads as TGTGCCAGCAGCTTACCCCACTTACCCATCGGGGAGCTGTTTTTT.